Described below is a single T cell receptor beta chain sequence and its context. There is no known antigen for this receptor. Base-call qualities are not available, and no considerably larger clone is one nucleotide away. The germline V gene supplies CDR1 SGDLS and CDR2 YYNGEE. The CDR3 has 15 amino acids, counting the end cysteine and phenylalanine. Kept here is only the CDR3 DNA, which spans 45 bases and is read in frame from base 1. V loses 3 bases of germline sequence and J loses 0 bases, and the interval between the two ends is 11 bases. To sequence the TCRbeta CDR3 region, genomic DNA was isolated from the sorted cells. TCRbeta CDR3 regions were sequenced using the immunoSEQ Assay. TCRdb took this table from immuneACCESS and kept in-frame rearrangements with V and J called. Such tables lack part of the clones; where checked against another copy, unresolved V genes explain under half of the gap, and the rest is unexplained. The sample table records approximately 24,000 clones; 85% to 90% of these occur just once. The ten top clones hold 34% of the sample.

This sample stems from a study of OX40 agonist ivuxolimab in advanced cancers. About the investigation overall: Ivuxolimab was an agonistic, fully human IgG2 monoclonal antibody directed against OX40 (CD134), a costimulatory receptor. Intravenous ivuxolimab was administered to patients every 2 weeks at six dose levels: 0.01, 0.1, 0.3, 1.5, 3 and 10 mg/kg. Among the approximately 54 dose-escalation patients, roughly 20 had hepatocellular carcinoma, about 15 melanoma, 9 renal cell carcinoma and 9 head and neck cancer. In the dose-escalation cohort, 82.7% of patients were male, and the mean age was around 60 years with a range of roughly 23 to 79. Prior anti-PD-1, anti-PD-L1 or anti-CTLA-4 therapy was permitted, and about 40% of dose-escalation patients had received checkpoint inhibitors. Three dose-escalation patients achieved partial responses, one with hepatocellular carcinoma and two with cutaneous melanoma. The point of sequencing TCRbeta in the periphery was to test whether ivuxolimab changed TCR sequence diversity and drove clonal T-cell expansion. The paper reports the monotherapy dose-escalation portion (N of about 47 patients) of the phase I ivuxolimab trial. Findings and caveats that apply to the study as a whole: Low levels of normalized T-cell clonal expansion were also seen in some nonresponding patients. At doses of 0.1 to 3.0 mg/kg, clonal expansion of both CD4+ and CD8+ T cells in blood was seen between baseline and week 6. After ivuxolimab, expanded clones were on average more numerous among CD8+ T cells than among CD4+ T cells. The antigen specificity of the peripheral T cells that underwent clonal expansion was not determined. In the 0.1-3.0 mg/kg groups, partial responders had among the lowest normalized peripheral clonal expansion, particularly in CD8+ T cells.

Patients with a history of autoimmune disease or receiving systemic immunosuppression were excluded from the trial. Peripheral blood for TCR sequencing was collected from all dose cohorts at baseline, on cycle 4 day 1, and on cycle 7 day 1. The samples were taken from a phase I, first-in-human, multicenter, open-label dose-escalation trial of ivuxolimab. Adults with locally advanced or metastatic melanoma, renal cell, hepatocellular, or head and neck squamous cell carcinoma were enrolled in the trial. Before TCR sequencing, CD4+ T cells and CD8+ T cells were sorted from peripheral blood as separate populations.

Here the chain combines TRBV9 and TRBJ2-3, with the D gene not clear enough to name. Sequences were derived from CD4+ or CD8+ T cells sorted from blood, sampled in a trial of the OX40 agonist ivuxolimab. This TCR derives from an adult with an advanced solid tumor such as melanoma, head and neck, liver or kidney cancer. The DNA sequence is as follows: TGTGCCAGCAGCGAGGGTATATCTAGCACAGATACGCAGTATTTT. Its protein product is CASSEGISSTDTQYF.